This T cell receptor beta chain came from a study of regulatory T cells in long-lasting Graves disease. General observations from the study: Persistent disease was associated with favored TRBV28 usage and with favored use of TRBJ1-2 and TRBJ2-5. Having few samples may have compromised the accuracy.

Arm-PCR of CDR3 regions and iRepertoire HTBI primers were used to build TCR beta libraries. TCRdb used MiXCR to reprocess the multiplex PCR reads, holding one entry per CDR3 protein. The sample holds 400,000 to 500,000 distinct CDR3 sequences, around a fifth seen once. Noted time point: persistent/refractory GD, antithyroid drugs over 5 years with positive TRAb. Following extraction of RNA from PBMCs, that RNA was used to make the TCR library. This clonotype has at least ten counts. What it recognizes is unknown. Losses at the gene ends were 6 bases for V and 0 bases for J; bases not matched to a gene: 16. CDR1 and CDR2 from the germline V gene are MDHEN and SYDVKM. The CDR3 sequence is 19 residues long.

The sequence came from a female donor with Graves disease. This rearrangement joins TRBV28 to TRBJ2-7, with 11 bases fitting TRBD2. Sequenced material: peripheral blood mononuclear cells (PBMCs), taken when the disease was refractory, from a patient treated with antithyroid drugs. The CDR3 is CASSLRIGLAGSSSYEQYF. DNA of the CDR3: TGTGCCAGCAGCCTCCGGATCGGACTAGCGGGCTCGAGCTCCTACGAGCAGTACTTC.